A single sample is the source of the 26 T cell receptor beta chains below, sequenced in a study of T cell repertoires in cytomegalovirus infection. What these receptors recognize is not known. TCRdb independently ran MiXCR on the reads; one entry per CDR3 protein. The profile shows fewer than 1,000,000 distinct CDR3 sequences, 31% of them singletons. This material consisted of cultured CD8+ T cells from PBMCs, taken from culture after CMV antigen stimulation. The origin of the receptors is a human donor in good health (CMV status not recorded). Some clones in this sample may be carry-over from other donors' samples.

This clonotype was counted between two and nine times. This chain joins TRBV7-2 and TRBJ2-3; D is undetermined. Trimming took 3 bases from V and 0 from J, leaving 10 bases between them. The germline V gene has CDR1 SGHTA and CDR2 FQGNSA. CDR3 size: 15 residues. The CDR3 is CASSFSRFSTDTQYF. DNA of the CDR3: TGTGCCAGCAGCTTCTCTCGGTTTAGCACAGATACGCAGTATTTT.

The CDR3 region is CASSPRSGTGGSETQYF. DNA for the CDR3: TGTGCCAGCAGCCCCCGAAGCGGGACAGGGGGATCCGAGACCCAGTACTTC. This chain joins TRBV7-4 and TRBJ2-5, with TRBD1 matching 11 bases. V was pared by 5 bases and J by 5 bases, with 13 bases of the junction left unmatched. Germline V gene sequence: CDR1 SGHVT, CDR2 SQSDAQ. The CDR3 has 17 amino acids.

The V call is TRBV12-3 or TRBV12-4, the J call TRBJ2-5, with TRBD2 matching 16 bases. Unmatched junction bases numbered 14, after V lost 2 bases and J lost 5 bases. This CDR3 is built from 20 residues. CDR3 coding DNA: TGTGCCAGCAGTTTATACGGGGGACTAGCGGGGGGGTATAATACTGAGACCCAGTACTTC. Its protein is CASSLYGGLAGGYNTETQYF.

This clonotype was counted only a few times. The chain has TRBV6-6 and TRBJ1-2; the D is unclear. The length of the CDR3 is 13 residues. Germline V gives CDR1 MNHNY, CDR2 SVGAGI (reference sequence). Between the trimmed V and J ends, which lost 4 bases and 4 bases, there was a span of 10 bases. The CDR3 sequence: CASSSRATYGYTF. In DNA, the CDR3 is TGTGCCAGCAGTTCGCGGGCCACCTATGGCTACACCTTC.

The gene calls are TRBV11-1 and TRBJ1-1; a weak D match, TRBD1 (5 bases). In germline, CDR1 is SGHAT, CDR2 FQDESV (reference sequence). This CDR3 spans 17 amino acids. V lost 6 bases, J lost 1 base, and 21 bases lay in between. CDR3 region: CASSETLRRTGNTEAFF. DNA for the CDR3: TGTGCCAGCAGTGAAACTTTGCGACGCACAGGGAACACTGAAGCTTTCTTT.

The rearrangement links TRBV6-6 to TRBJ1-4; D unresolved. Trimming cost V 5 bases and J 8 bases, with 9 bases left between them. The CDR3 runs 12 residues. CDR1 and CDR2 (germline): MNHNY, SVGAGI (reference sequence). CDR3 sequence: CASSGQGEKLFF. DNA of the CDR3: TGTGCCAGCAGTGGGCAAGGGGAAAAACTGTTTTTT.

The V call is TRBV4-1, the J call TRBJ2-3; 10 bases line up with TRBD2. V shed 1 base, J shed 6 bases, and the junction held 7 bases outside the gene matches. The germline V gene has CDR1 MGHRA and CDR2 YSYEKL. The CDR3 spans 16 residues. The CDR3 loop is CASSQVSSGGADTQYF. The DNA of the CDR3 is TGCGCCAGCAGCCAAGTCTCAAGCGGGGGGGCCGATACGCAGTATTTT.

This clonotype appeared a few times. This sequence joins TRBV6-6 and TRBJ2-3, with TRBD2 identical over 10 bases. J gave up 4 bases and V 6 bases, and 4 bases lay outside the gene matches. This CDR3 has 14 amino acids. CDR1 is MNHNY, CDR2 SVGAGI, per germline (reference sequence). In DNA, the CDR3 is TGTGCCAGCAGCCTTAGCGGGGGGCCAGATACGCAGTATTTT. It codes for CASSLSGGPDTQYF.

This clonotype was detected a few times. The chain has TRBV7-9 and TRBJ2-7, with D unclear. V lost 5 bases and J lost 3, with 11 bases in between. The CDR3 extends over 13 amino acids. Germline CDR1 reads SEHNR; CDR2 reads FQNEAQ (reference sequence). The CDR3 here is CASSPVDGYEQYF. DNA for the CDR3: TGTGCCAGCAGCCCTGTGGATGGCTACGAGCAGTACTTC.

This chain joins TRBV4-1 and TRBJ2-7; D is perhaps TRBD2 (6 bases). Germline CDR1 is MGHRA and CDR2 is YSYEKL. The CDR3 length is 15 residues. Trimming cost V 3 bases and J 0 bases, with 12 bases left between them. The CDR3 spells CASSQIPGSSYEQYF. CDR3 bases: TGCGCCAGCAGCCAGATCCCCGGGAGCTCCTACGAGCAGTACTTC.

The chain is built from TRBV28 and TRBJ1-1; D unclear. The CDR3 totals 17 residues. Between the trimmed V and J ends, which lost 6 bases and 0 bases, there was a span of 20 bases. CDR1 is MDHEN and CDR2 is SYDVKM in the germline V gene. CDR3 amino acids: CASSPNHARRLNTEAFF. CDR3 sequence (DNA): TGTGCCAGCAGCCCCAACCACGCAAGGCGCCTGAACACTGAAGCTTTCTTT.

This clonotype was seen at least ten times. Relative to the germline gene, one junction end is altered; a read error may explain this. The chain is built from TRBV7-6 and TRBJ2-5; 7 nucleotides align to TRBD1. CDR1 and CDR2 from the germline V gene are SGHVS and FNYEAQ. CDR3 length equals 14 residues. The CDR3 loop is CASSPRGHISLMCF. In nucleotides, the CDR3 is TGTGCCAGCAGCCCAAGGGGGCACATTAGCCTAATGTGCTTC.

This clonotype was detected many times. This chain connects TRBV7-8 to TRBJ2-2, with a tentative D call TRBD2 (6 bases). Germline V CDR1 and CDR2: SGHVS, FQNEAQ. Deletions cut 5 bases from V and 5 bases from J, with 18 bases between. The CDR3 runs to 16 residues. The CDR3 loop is CASSHGGALITGELFF. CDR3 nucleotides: TGTGCCAGCAGCCATGGAGGGGCGCTAATAACCGGGGAGCTGTTTTTT. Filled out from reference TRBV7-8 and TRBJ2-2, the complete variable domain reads GAGVSQSPRYKVAKRGQDVALRCDPISGHVSLFWYQQALGQGPEFLTYFQNEAQLDKSGLPSDRFFAERPEGSVSTLKIQRTQQEDSAVYLCASSHGGALITGELFFGEGSRLTVL.

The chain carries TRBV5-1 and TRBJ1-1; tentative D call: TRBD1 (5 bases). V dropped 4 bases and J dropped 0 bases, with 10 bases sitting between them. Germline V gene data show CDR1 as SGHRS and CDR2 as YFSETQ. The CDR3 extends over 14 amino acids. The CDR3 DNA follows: TGCGCCAGCAGCGCGGGACTAATGAACACTGAAGCTTTCTTT. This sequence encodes CASSAGLMNTEAFF. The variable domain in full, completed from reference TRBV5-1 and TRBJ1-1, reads KAGVTQTPRYLIKTRGQQVTLSCSPISGHRSVSWYQQTPGQGLQFLFEYFSETQRNKGNFPGRFSGRQFSNSRSEMNVSTLELGDSALYLCASSAGLMNTEAFFGQGTRLTVV.

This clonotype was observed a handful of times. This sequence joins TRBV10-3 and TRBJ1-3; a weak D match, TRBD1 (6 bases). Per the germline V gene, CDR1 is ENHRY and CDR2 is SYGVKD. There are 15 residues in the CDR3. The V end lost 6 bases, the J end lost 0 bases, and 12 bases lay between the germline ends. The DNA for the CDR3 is TGTGCCATCAGGGACAGCCGAGCCTCTGGAAACACCATATATTTT. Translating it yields CAIRDSRASGNTIYF.

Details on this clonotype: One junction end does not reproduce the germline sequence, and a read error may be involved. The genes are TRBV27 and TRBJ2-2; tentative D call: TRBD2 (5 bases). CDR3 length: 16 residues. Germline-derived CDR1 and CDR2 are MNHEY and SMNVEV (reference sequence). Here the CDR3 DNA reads TGTGCCAGCAGTTTAACGGCTGGATCGAACACCGGGAAGCTGTTTTTT. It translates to CASSLTAGSNTGKLFF.

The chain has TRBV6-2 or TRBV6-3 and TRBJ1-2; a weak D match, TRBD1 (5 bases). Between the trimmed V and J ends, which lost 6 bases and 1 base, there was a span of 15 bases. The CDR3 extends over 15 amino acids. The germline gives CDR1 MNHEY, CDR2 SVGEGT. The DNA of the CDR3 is TGTGCCAGCAGGGGACCCGACAGACTTAACTATGGCTACACCTTC. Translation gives CASRGPDRLNYGYTF.

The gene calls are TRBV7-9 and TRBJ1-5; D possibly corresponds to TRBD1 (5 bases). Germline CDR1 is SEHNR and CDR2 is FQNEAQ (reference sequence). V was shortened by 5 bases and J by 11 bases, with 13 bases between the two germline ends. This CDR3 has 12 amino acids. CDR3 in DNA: TGTGCCAGCAGCCTCGCCGGGGGATCCCAGCATTTT. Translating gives CASSLAGGSQHF.

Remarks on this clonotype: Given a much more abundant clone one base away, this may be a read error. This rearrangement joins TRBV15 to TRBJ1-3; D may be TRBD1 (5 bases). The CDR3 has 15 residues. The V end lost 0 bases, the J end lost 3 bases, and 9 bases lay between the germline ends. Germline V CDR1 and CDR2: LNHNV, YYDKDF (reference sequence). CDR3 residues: CATSRDRGGGNTIYF. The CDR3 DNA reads TGTGCCACCAGCAGAGATCGGGGCGGTGGAAACACCATATATTTT.

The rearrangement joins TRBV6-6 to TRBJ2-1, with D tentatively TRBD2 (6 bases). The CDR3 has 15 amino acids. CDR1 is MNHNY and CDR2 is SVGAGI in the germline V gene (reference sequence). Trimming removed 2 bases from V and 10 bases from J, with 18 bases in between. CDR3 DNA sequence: TGTGCCAGCAGTTACGGTTTGTTAGCGGACGGCGAGCAGTTCTTC. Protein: CASSYGLLADGEQFF.

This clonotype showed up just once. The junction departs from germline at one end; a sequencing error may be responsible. This CDR3 reads CASSLGTGDGYAF. The CDR3 region has the DNA TGTGCCAGCAGTCTTGGGACAGGGGACGGCTACGCCTTC. The chain employs TRBV6-2 or TRBV6-3 and TRBJ1-2, with 10 bases identical to TRBD1. The CDR3 contains 13 residues. From germline, CDR1 is MNHEY and CDR2 SVGEGT.

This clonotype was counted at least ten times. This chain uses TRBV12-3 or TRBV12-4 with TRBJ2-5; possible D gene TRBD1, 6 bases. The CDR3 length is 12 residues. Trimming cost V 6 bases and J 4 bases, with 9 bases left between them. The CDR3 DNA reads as TGTGCCAGCAGCAAAGGGGGAGAGACCCAGTACTTC. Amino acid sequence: CASSKGGETQYF.

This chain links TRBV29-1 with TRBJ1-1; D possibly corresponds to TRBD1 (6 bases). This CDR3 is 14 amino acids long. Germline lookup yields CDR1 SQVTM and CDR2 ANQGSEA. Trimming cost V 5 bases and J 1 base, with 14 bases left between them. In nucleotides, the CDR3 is TGCAGCGTTCACCCCAGGGGATGGAACACTGAAGCTTTCTTT. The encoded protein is CSVHPRGWNTEAFF.

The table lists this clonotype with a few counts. CDR3 nucleotide sequence: TGTGCCAGCAGCGTGGACTCGCCCACAGATACGCAGTATTTT. Residues: CASSVDSPTDTQYF. V usage is TRBV9 and J usage is TRBJ2-3; D might be TRBD2 (5 bases). This CDR3 comprises 14 residues. CDR1 is SGDLS and CDR2 is YYNGEE in the germline V gene. With 2 bases removed from V and 2 bases from J, the gap between germline ends came to 9 bases.

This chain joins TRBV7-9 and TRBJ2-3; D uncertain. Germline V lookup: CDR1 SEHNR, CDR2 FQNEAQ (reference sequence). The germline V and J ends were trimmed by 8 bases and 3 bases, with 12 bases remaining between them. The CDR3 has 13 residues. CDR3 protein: CASENSITDTQYF. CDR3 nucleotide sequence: TGTGCCAGCGAGAATAGTATTACAGATACGCAGTATTTT.

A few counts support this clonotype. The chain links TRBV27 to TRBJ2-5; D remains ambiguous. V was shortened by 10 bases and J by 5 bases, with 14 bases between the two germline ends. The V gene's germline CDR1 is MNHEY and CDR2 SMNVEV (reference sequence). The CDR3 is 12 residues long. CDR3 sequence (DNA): TGTGCCATCGGACGTTTTAGTGAGACCCAGTACTTC. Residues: CAIGRFSETQYF.